The rows below give T cell receptor beta chains drawn from one sample of a study of control samples from healthy donors and cancer patients. Measured with immunoSEQ multiplex PCR; TCRdb has only the in-frame clones, and not every one. The sample has more than 95,000 clones; over 75% are singletons. The sequencing input was blood. The receptor source for this set is a man in his 60s in good health. CDR3s include the opening cysteine and the closing phenylalanine or tryptophan. Each record gives: V gene, clone size, J gene, CDR3 protein. Clone size is shown for a subset of rows, as once, few, many or a class of expanded clone.

v_call: TRBV21-1; clone_size: .; j_call: TRBJ2-7; cdr3_aa: CASSKGGGQDGDYEQYF
v_call: TRBV2; clone_size: .; j_call: TRBJ2-2; cdr3_aa: CASRGGQAHTGELFF
v_call: TRBV19; clone_size: .; j_call: TRBJ1-5; cdr3_aa: CAKDPGTVDNQPQHF
v_call: TRBV9; clone_size: .; j_call: TRBJ2-1; cdr3_aa: CASSRGGTDNEQFF
v_call: TRBV7-3; clone_size: once; j_call: TRBJ2-5; cdr3_aa: CASSPYIAETQYF
v_call: TRBV2; clone_size: .; j_call: TRBJ1-6; cdr3_aa: CASQGNSPLHF
v_call: TRBV4-3; clone_size: .; j_call: TRBJ2-3; cdr3_aa: CASSPRTSRVQEADTQYF
v_call: TRBV18; clone_size: .; j_call: TRBJ1-5; cdr3_aa: CASSRNREQPQHF
v_call: TRBV28; clone_size: .; j_call: TRBJ1-2; cdr3_aa: CASSSGQGLQRYTF
v_call: TRBV19; clone_size: .; j_call: TRBJ1-2; cdr3_aa: CASRRTGENYGPGKNYGYTF
v_call: TRBV7-9; clone_size: .; j_call: TRBJ1-4; cdr3_aa: CASSLGGLGNEKLFF
v_call: TRBV7-2; clone_size: .; j_call: TRBJ1-5; cdr3_aa: CASSFGEHQPQHF
v_call: TRBV6-5; clone_size: .; j_call: TRBJ1-3; cdr3_aa: CASRAYGDTIYF
v_call: TRBV6-5; clone_size: .; j_call: TRBJ1-1; cdr3_aa: CASTPGLNTEAFF
v_call: TRBV30; clone_size: .; j_call: TRBJ1-2; cdr3_aa: CAWTPRGKGGGYTF
v_call: TRBV5-6; clone_size: .; j_call: TRBJ2-7; cdr3_aa: CASSLPGPLSYEQYF
v_call: TRBV7-2; clone_size: .; j_call: TRBJ1-2; cdr3_aa: CASSPEATGVYGYTF
v_call: TRBV7-2; clone_size: .; j_call: TRBJ2-7; cdr3_aa: CASSTQGAGYEQYF
v_call: TRBV7-2; clone_size: .; j_call: TRBJ2-3; cdr3_aa: CASSDRVGGTDTQYF
v_call: TRBV6-5; clone_size: once; j_call: TRBJ2-3; cdr3_aa: CASSYQGTDTQYF
v_call: TRBV6-5; clone_size: .; j_call: TRBJ2-2; cdr3_aa: CASSYSSAESTGELFF
v_call: TRBV19; clone_size: .; j_call: TRBJ2-5; cdr3_aa: CASSGAMEGTQYF
v_call: TRBV28; clone_size: .; j_call: TRBJ1-6; cdr3_aa: CASSSASAYNSPLHF
v_call: TRBV30; clone_size: .; j_call: TRBJ1-3; cdr3_aa: CAWSVDRHSGNTIYF
v_call: TRBV6-5; clone_size: .; j_call: TRBJ1-5; cdr3_aa: CASSSRVQGPQHF
v_call: TRBV19; clone_size: .; j_call: TRBJ1-2; cdr3_aa: CASADRDLYGYTF
v_call: TRBV15; clone_size: .; j_call: TRBJ1-2; cdr3_aa: CATSRDVIIKDSTERYTF
v_call: TRBV5-1; clone_size: .; j_call: TRBJ1-6; cdr3_aa: CASREQPNSPLHF
v_call: TRBV11-2; clone_size: .; j_call: TRBJ1-1; cdr3_aa: CASSFNRVRNTEAFF
v_call: TRBV11-2; clone_size: .; j_call: TRBJ1-6; cdr3_aa: CASMSQINSPLHF
v_call: TRBV28; clone_size: .; j_call: TRBJ2-7; cdr3_aa: CASSFWPYEQYF
v_call: TRBV7-2; clone_size: .; j_call: TRBJ2-7; cdr3_aa: CASSLGQGSHEQYF
v_call: TRBV5-1; clone_size: .; j_call: TRBJ1-4; cdr3_aa: CASSLATTNEKLFF
v_call: TRBV12-3/TRBV12-4; clone_size: few; j_call: TRBJ1-2; cdr3_aa: CASSLGLYGYTF
v_call: TRBV27; clone_size: .; j_call: TRBJ1-5; cdr3_aa: CASSRGRTNQPQHF
v_call: TRBV6-6; clone_size: .; j_call: TRBJ2-7; cdr3_aa: CASSYSNTGAPYEQYF
v_call: TRBV6-1; clone_size: few; j_call: TRBJ1-3; cdr3_aa: CASSDSGVFSGNTIYF
v_call: TRBV6-2/TRBV6-3; clone_size: .; j_call: TRBJ2-3; cdr3_aa: CASSSMGTLAGRADTQYF
v_call: TRBV6-5; clone_size: once; j_call: TRBJ2-7; cdr3_aa: CASSYFGLAQDEQYF
v_call: TRBV18; clone_size: .; j_call: TRBJ2-3; cdr3_aa: CASSPPGGWGTDTQYF
v_call: TRBV7-9; clone_size: few; j_call: TRBJ2-1; cdr3_aa: CASSVGSGRVNEQFF
v_call: TRBV19; clone_size: .; j_call: TRBJ2-7; cdr3_aa: CASRTSGGSGEQYF
v_call: TRBV7-8; clone_size: .; j_call: TRBJ1-5; cdr3_aa: CASSLEPQGNQPQHF
v_call: TRBV19; clone_size: few; j_call: TRBJ1-2; cdr3_aa: CASSITGSYGYTF
v_call: TRBV28; clone_size: .; j_call: TRBJ1-5; cdr3_aa: CASSGHGTGETPQHF
v_call: TRBV7-2; clone_size: .; j_call: TRBJ1-5; cdr3_aa: CASSLQSQPQHF
v_call: TRBV24-1; clone_size: .; j_call: TRBJ2-5; cdr3_aa: CATSPAGAKETQYF
v_call: TRBV7-2; clone_size: .; j_call: TRBJ2-7; cdr3_aa: CASSSLAGVSYEQYF
v_call: TRBV27; clone_size: .; j_call: TRBJ1-5; cdr3_aa: CASSSLSSYSNQPQHF
v_call: TRBV5-4; clone_size: .; j_call: TRBJ2-1; cdr3_aa: CASSASQQSSYNEQFF
v_call: TRBV2; clone_size: .; j_call: TRBJ1-1; cdr3_aa: CASRGLGQMNTEAFF
v_call: TRBV7-8; clone_size: few; j_call: TRBJ1-6; cdr3_aa: CASSFDRHNSPLHF
v_call: TRBV24-1; clone_size: .; j_call: TRBJ2-3; cdr3_aa: CATSDSQTGYTDTQYF
v_call: TRBV11-2; clone_size: .; j_call: TRBJ2-3; cdr3_aa: CASSSQSSPTDTQYF
v_call: TRBV3-1/TRBV3-2; clone_size: .; j_call: TRBJ2-7; cdr3_aa: CASSQGDRTYEQYF
v_call: TRBV11-2; clone_size: .; j_call: TRBJ1-2; cdr3_aa: CASSSGATYGYTF
v_call: TRBV19; clone_size: few; j_call: TRBJ1-5; cdr3_aa: CASSIGGQGPQHF
v_call: TRBV11-2; clone_size: few; j_call: TRBJ1-4; cdr3_aa: CASSPAGGADEKLFF
v_call: TRBV27; clone_size: .; j_call: TRBJ2-3; cdr3_aa: CASSHQGEDTQYF
v_call: TRBV28; clone_size: .; j_call: TRBJ2-7; cdr3_aa: CASSFRGASSYEQYF